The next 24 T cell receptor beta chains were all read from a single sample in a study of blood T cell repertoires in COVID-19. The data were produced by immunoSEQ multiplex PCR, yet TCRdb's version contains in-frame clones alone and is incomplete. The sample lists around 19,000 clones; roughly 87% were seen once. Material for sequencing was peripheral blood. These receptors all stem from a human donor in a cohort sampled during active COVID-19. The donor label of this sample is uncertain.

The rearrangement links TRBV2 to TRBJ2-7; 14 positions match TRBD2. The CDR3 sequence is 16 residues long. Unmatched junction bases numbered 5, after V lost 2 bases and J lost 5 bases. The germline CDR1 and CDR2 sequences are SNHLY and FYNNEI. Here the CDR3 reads CASSEMGLAGVNEQYF. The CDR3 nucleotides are TGTGCCAGCAGTGAAATGGGACTAGCGGGAGTTAACGAGCAGTACTTC.

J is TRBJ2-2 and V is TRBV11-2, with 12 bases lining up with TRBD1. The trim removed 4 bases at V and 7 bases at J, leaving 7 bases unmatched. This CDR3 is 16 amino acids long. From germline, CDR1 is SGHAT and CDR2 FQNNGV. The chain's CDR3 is CASSSLGTGGGGELFF. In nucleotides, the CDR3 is TGTGCCAGCAGCTCGCTCGGGACAGGGGGCGGCGGGGAGCTGTTTTTT.

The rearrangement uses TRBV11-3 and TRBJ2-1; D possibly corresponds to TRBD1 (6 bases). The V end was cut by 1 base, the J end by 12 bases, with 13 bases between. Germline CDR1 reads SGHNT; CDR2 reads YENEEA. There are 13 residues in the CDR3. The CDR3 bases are TGTGCCAGCAGCTTAGCTACGGACAGTAGGCAGTTCTTC. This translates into CASSLATDSRQFF.

The CDR3 sequence: CASSPRDRNEKLFF. CDR3 nucleotide sequence: TGTGCCAGCAGCCCTCGGGACAGAAATGAAAAACTGTTTTTT. The chain carries TRBV28 and TRBJ1-4; 7 bases line up with TRBD1. This CDR3 contains 14 residues. CDR1 and CDR2 (germline): MDHEN, SYDVKM. The junction had 6 bases not matched to a gene; V was cut back by 6 bases and J by 5 bases.

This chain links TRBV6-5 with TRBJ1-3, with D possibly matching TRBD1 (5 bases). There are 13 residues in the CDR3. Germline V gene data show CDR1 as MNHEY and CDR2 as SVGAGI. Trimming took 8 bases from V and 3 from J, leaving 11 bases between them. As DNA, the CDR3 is TGTGCCAGCGGTCTTAGGGGTGGAAACACCATATATTTT. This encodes CASGLRGGNTIYF.

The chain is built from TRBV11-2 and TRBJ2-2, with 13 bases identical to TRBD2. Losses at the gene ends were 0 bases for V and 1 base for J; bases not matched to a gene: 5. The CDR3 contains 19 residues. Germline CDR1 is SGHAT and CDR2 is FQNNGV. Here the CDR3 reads CASSLDRTSGSRNTGELFF. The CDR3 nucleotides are TGTGCCAGCAGCTTAGATCGGACTAGCGGGAGCAGGAACACCGGGGAGCTGTTTTTT.

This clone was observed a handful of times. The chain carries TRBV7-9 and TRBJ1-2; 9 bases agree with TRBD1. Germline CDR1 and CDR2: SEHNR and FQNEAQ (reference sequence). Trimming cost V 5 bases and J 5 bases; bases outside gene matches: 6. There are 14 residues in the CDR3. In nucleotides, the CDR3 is TGTGCCAGCAGCCCGAGGACAGGGGATTATGGCTACACCTTC. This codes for CASSPRTGDYGYTF.

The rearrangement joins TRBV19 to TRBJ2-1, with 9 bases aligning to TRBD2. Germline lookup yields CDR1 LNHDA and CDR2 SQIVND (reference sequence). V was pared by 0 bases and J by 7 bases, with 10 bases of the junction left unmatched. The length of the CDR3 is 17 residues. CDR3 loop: CASSIEGASGVDNEQFF. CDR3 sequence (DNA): TGTGCCAGTAGTATAGAAGGGGCTAGCGGGGTGGATAATGAGCAGTTCTTC.

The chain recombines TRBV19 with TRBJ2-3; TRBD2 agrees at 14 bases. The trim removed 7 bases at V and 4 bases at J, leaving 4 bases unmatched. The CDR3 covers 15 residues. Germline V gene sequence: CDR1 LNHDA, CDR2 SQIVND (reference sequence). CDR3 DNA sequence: TGTGCCAGTACCCCGGGACTAGCGGGAGCAGATACGCAGTATTTT. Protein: CASTPGLAGADTQYF.

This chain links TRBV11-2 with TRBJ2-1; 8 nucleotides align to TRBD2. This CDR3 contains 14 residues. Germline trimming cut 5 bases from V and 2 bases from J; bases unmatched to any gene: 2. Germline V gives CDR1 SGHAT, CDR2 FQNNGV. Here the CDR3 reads CASSVTSAYNEQFF. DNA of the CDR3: TGTGCCAGCAGCGTGACTAGCGCCTACAATGAGCAGTTCTTC.

As DNA, the CDR3 is TGTGCCAGCCGCCGCCTCGGCGGGTACTACGAGCAGTACTTC. It codes for CASRRLGGYYEQYF. J is TRBJ2-7 and V is TRBV6-5; TRBD2 is a possible D gene (5 bases). The germline V gene has CDR1 MNHEY and CDR2 SVGAGI. The V end was cut by 8 bases, the J end by 3 bases, with 17 bases between. CDR3 size: 14 residues.

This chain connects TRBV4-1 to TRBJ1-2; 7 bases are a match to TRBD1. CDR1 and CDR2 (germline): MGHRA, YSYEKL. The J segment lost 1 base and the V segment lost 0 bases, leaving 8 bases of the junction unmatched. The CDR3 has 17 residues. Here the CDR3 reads CASSQDRWGQSNYGYTF. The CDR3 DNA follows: TGCGCCAGCAGCCAAGATCGATGGGGACAGAGTAACTATGGCTACACCTTC.

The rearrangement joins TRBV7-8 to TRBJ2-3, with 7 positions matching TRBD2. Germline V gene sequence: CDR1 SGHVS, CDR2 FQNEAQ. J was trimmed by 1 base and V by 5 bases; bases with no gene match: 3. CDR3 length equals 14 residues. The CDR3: CASSLTSGTDTQYF. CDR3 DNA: TGTGCCAGCAGCCTCACTAGCGGCACAGATACGCAGTATTTT.

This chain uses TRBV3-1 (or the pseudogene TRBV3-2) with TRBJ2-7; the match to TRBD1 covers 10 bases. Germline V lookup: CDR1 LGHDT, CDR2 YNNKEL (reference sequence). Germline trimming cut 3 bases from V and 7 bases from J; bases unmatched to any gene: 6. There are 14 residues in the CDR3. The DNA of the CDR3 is TGTGCCAGCAGCCAGGGGGGACAGGGGAGAGAGCAGTACTTC. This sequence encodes CASSQGGQGREQYF.

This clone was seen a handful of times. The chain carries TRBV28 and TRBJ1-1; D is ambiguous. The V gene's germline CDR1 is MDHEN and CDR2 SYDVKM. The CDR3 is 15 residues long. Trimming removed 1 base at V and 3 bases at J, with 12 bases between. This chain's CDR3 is CASSLLSSGYTEAFF. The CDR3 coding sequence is TGTGCCAGCAGTTTATTGAGCAGCGGCTACACTGAAGCTTTCTTT.

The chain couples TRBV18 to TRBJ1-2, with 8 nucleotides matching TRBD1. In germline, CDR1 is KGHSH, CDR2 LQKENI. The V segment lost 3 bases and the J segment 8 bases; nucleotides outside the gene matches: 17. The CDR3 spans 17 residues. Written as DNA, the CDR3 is TGTGCCAGCTCACCCGGGATGACAGGGGCAGGATTTGAAGGCTACACCTTC. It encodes CASSPGMTGAGFEGYTF.

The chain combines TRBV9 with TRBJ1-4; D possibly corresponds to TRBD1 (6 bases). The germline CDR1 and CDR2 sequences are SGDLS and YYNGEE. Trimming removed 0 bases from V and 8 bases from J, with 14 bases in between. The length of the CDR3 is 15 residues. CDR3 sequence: CASSVVGEGGEKLFF. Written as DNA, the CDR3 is TGTGCCAGCAGCGTAGTAGGGGAGGGGGGCGAAAAACTGTTTTTT.

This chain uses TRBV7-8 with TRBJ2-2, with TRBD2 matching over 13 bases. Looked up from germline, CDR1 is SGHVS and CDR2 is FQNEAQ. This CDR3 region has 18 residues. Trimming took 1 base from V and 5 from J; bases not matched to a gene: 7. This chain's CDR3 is CASSLVVLAGGSTGELFF. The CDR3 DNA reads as TGTGCCAGCAGCTTAGTGGTACTAGCGGGAGGGTCTACCGGGGAGCTGTTTTTT.

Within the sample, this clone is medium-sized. The CDR3 DNA reads as TGTGCCAGCAGCCAAGGAGGTAGCAATCAGCCCCAGCATTTT. Residues: CASSQGGSNQPQHF. The chain recombines TRBV3-1 (or the pseudogene TRBV3-2) with TRBJ1-5, with D hard to call. The V gene lost 1 base and the J gene lost 0 bases, with 4 bases spanning the gap. The CDR3 covers 14 residues. The germline CDR1 and CDR2 sequences are LGHDT and YNNKEL (reference sequence).

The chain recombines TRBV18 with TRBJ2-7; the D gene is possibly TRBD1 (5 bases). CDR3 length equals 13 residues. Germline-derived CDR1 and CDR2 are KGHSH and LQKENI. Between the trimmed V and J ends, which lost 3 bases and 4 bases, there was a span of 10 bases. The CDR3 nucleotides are TGTGCCAGCTCACCCCACCAGGGTTACGAGCAGTACTTC. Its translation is CASSPHQGYEQYF.

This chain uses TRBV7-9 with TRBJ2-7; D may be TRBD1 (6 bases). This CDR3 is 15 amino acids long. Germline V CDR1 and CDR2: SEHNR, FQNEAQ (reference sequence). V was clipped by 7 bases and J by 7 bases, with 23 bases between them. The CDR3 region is CASTGTLAGEGEQYF. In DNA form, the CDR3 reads TGTGCCAGCACCGGTACACTGGCAGGGGAAGGAGAGCAGTACTTC.

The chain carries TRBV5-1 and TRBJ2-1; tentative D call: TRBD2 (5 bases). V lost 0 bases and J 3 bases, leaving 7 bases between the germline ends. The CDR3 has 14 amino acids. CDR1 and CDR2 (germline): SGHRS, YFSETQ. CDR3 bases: TGCGCCAGCAGCTTGGAAGGACTCTACAATGAGCAGTTCTTC. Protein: CASSLEGLYNEQFF.

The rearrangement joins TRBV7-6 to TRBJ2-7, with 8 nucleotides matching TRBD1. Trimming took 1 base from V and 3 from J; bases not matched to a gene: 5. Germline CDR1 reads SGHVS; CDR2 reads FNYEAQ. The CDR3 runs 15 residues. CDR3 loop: CASSLGSGGSYEQYF. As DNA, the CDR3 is TGTGCCAGCAGCTTAGGGTCAGGGGGCAGCTACGAGCAGTACTTC.

The CDR3 protein is CASSFGREGGGQYF. The DNA for the CDR3 is TGTGCCAGCAGTTTTGGGCGGGAGGGCGGAGGGCAGTACTTC. The chain links TRBV28 to TRBJ2-7, with 9 bases aligning to TRBD2. Per the germline V gene, CDR1 is MDHEN and CDR2 is SYDVKM. The V gene end was trimmed by 3 bases and the J gene end by 9 bases; junction bases not matched to a gene: 9. This CDR3 is 14 amino acids long.